The 3 T cell receptor beta chains in this list originate from one sample, sequenced in a study of vaccination effects on CD4 cells after COVID-19. Scientists isolated CD4+ T cells after a roughly 10-day culture period ended. Either the mRNA-1273 or the BNT162b2 vaccine was given to participants as two doses. No antigen has been identified for these receptors. The data were produced by immunoSEQ multiplex PCR, yet TCRdb's version contains in-frame clones alone and is incomplete. The sample includes roughly 30,000 clones, 74% of them seen just once. The sequences come from CD4+ T cells from PBMCs cultured without peptide, collected after COVID-19 vaccination. All receptors come from a human donor who received a COVID-19 vaccine.

V and J are TRBV18 and TRBJ2-7, with 8 bases identical to TRBD2. V was clipped by 3 bases and J by 2 bases; unmatched bases: 6. Germline loops: CDR1 KGHSH, CDR2 LQKENI. The CDR3 length is 15 residues. CDR3 amino acids: CASSPRTSIPYEQYF. The CDR3 DNA reads TGTGCCAGCTCACCGCGGACTAGCATCCCCTACGAGCAGTACTTC.

This chain connects TRBV6-6 to TRBJ1-2; the D is unclear. CDR1 and CDR2 (germline): MNHNY, SVGAGI (reference sequence). Trimming stripped 6 bases from V and 2 bases from J, with 19 bases between. The CDR3 consists of 16 residues. CDR3 residues: CASSDSGRTPNYGYTF. DNA for the CDR3: TGTGCCAGCAGCGATTCCGGACGGACGCCGAACTATGGCTACACCTTC.

This clone was observed once. The chain has TRBV6-5 and TRBJ2-5; D may be TRBD1 (5 bases). In germline, CDR1 is MNHEY, CDR2 SVGAGI. The V gene lost 6 bases and the J gene lost 5 bases, with 10 bases spanning the gap. The CDR3 is made up of 12 amino acids. Here the CDR3 DNA reads TGTGCCAGCAGGGGCAGGGTGGAGACCCAGTACTTC. Amino acids: CASRGRVETQYF.